This TCR beta chain was recovered during a study of T cell responses to AZD1222 COVID-19 vaccine. V was pared by 4 bases and J by 10 bases, with 17 bases between. CDR3 length: 14 residues. Germline values: CDR1 SGHVS, CDR2 FQNEAQ. Study-level findings and limits: Seropositive AZD1222 recipients at baseline numbered only five or six.

Here immunoSEQ multiplex PCR was the method, and the copy in TCRdb shows in-frame clones only, minus some. The table includes some 190,000 clones, around 94% detected once. Details on this clone: Its cognate antigen is unknown.

Material: peripheral blood, obtained 28 days after the second dose of the MenACWY control vaccine. The TCR originated in an adult who received the MenACWY meningococcal vaccine as a control. The chain carries TRBV7-8 and TRBJ1-5, with D possibly TRBD1 on 5 matching bases. DNA of the CDR3: TGTGCCAGCAGCTCCACGATTCTACAGGAACCCCAGCATTTT. It specifies CASSSTILQEPQHF.